This T cell receptor beta chain was captured by sequencing in a study of CD8+ T cells in alopecia areata. For the study at large: Treated patients took oral tofacitinib at 5 to 10 mg twice daily.

RNA, once extracted, was reverse transcribed into cDNA for use as the sequencing template. The assay was immunoSEQ multiplex PCR, and TCRdb's table has in-frame clones only and misses some. The sample records some 150,000 clones, roughly 50% being singletons. Described treatment: oral pan-JAK inhibitor, 5-10 mg twice daily. This clone was seen a handful of times. Germline V gives CDR1 SNHLY, CDR2 FYNNEI. V lost 8 bases to trimming and J lost 3 bases, with 11 bases between them. The CDR3 consists of 12 residues. The sequence was collected from a human donor with alopecia areata. Source: CD8+ T cells sorted from blood, taken at week 4, from a patient treated with tofacitinib. This chain joins TRBV2 and TRBJ2-7; no firm D call. CDR3 amino acids: CASAERRYEQYF. The CDR3 region has the DNA TGTGCCAGCGCGGAAAGACGCTACGAGCAGTACTTC.